This T cell receptor (beta chain) emerged from a study of memory B cells and T cells in multiple sclerosis listed by TCRdb under 2018. Background on the whole study: The study compared the TCR beta repertoires of autoproliferating peripheral T cells with those of brain lesion-infiltrating T cells in multiple sclerosis patients. Two multiple sclerosis patients were included in the TCR sequencing because brain lesions obtained at autopsy or brain-infiltrating cells obtained from biopsy were available for them.

The paper as a whole reports these results and caveats: Because clone-set sizes differed between compartments, counts of shared clonotypes were influenced and normalization was required.

This clone was counted between two and nine times. The clone's antigen remains unknown. No per-base quality is available; no much larger clone lies one base away. The immunoSEQ Platform was used to amplify TCRbeta CDR3 regions from extracted genomic DNA. Multiplex PCR, high-throughput sequencing and a vendor bioinformatics pipeline were brought together in the immunoSEQ assay. The published analysis was carried out like this. Non-productive sequences and CDR3s shorter than 4 amino acids were excluded, and clonotype frequencies were recalculated for each sample. In immunoSEQ Analyzer 2.0, a clonotype counted as shared when the CDR3 amino acid, V gene and J gene sequences were identical. Repertoire overlap was normalized by dividing shared clonotype counts by the product of both clone-set sizes, scaled by 1000 into arbitrary units. The source is immuneACCESS, and TCRdb retained only in-frame sequences with V and J called. Part of the clones is not carried over; for the studies checked, unresolved V genes explain less than half of this, and the remainder is unexplained. The DNA was the basis for D and trimming; V, J and clone size are from that table. A total of about 15,000 clones appear in this sample, almost 70% of them only once. The ten largest clones capture around 2.5% of the sample.

PBMCs were obtained by Ficoll density gradient centrifugation and kept cryopreserved until use. As encoded in the germline V gene, CDR1 is SGHDT while CDR2 is YYEEEE. The CDR3 measures 16 amino acids from cysteine to phenylalanine. Just CDR3 DNA is preserved here, 48 bases in frame from base 1. Germline trimming: 4 bases from V, 3 bases from J; junction bases outside gene matches: 10. This TCR was sampled from a human donor with multiple sclerosis. The chain is made from TRBV5-6 and TRBJ2-1, with 7 bases aligning to TRBD2. The sample comprised memory (CD45RO+) CD4+ T cells from blood. In the paper's terms, the cell subset or site label means: CD45RO+ memory T cells sorted from peripheral blood. The DNA sequence is given as TGTGCCAGCAGCGCCGCTAGACTAGCCAGCTACAATGAGCAGTTCTTC. Translated, this is CASSAARLASYNEQFF.